Sequencing of this T cell receptor beta chain was carried out in a study of T-cell memory formation after mild COVID-19. Study-wide findings and caveats: CD8+ contracting clones occupied EMRA, while CD4+ ones occupied mainly CM and EM.

The 5'RACE method, run with constant-segment primers, produced TCR alpha and TCR beta cDNA libraries (carrying sample barcodes and UMIs). TCRdb processed the 5' RACE reads anew with MiXCR; each CDR3 protein has one entry. The top ten hold roughly 21% of the sample, which has 300,000 to 350,000 distinct CDR3 sequences, roughly 21% seen once. This CDR3 spans 15 amino acids. Trimming shortened V by 5 bases and J by 5 bases, and 18 bases separated the two germline ends. Germline lookup yields CDR1 MNHEY and CDR2 SVGEGT. There are a few counts of this clonotype. Its antigen is not identified. The source is a man aged 18 to 29 who had mild COVID-19 (a few samples of this study predate the infection). Cell type and time point are not known. The sequenced sample was PBMCs or a T cell subset sorted from them (not recorded which). The chain recombines TRBV6-2 or TRBV6-3 with TRBJ1-1; D unclear. CDR3 protein: CASSRIPRGGTEAFF. The DNA for the CDR3 is TGTGCCAGCAGTCGCATCCCGCGGGGAGGAACTGAAGCTTTCTTT.